Following are 4 T cell receptor beta chains from one sample sequenced in a study of cytomegalovirus exposure and HLA in healthy donors (dated by TCRdb to about 2017). Library method: the immunoSEQ multiplex PCR assay. For the multiplex PCR, a mixture combining 60 forward primers for TCR Vbeta segments and 13 reverse primers for TCR Jbeta segments was used. TCRdb took over this immuneACCESS table, retaining in-frame rearrangements with V and J assigned. Such tables are incomplete; in checked studies, under half of the missing clones stem from an unresolved V gene, and the remainder is unexplained. The sample yields over 80,000 clones; 60% to 85% were counted once. Clones ranked in the top ten supply 15% to 20% of the sample. The sequenced material came from PBMCs. The source of these receptors is a man aged 55 to 70 in good health and CMV-seropositive.

V gene TRBV6-1 combines with J gene TRBJ2-6; D gene uncertain. CDR3 size: 16 residues. The V end lost 4 bases, the J end lost 0 bases, and 10 bases lay between the germline ends. The germline CDR1 and CDR2 sequences are MNHNS and SASEGT. The CDR3 bases are TGTGCCAGCAGTGGCAGACGGAGCTCTGGGGCCAACGTCCTGACTTTC. Protein product: CASSGRRSSGANVLTF.

The V gene is TRBV9, the J gene TRBJ2-3, with 10 nucleotides matching TRBD2. CDR3 size: 16 residues. The germline V gene has CDR1 SGDLS and CDR2 YYNGEE. The V gene end was trimmed by 3 bases and the J gene end by 5 bases; junction bases not matched to a gene: 9. The CDR3 coding sequence is TGTGCCAGCAGCGCCTCATTTAGCGGGGGGCGAGATACGCAGTATTTT. Its translation is CASSASFSGGRDTQYF.

Comments on this clone: Sequence at one end of the junction differs from germline and may be a read error. The rearrangement joins TRBV30 to TRBJ2-7, with unresolved D. The CDR3 has 14 amino acids. CDR1 GTSNPN and CDR2 SVGIG come from the germline V gene (reference sequence). In DNA, the CDR3 is TGTGTCTGGAATCTAGGCCCTACGAGGAACGAGCAGTACTTC. The encoded protein is CVWNLGPTRNEQYF.

The V call is TRBV4-1, the J call TRBJ2-5; weak D call: TRBD2 (7 bases). The J call may be faulty, since TRBJ2-7 better matches the DNA end. Germline V gene data show CDR1 as MGHRA and CDR2 as YSYEKL. The CDR3 has 17 residues. In nucleotides, the CDR3 is TGCGCCAGCAGCCAAGAAGAAGGGGGGGTTTCGTGGTACGAGCAGTACTTC. Translated, it gives CASSQEEGGVSWYEQYF.